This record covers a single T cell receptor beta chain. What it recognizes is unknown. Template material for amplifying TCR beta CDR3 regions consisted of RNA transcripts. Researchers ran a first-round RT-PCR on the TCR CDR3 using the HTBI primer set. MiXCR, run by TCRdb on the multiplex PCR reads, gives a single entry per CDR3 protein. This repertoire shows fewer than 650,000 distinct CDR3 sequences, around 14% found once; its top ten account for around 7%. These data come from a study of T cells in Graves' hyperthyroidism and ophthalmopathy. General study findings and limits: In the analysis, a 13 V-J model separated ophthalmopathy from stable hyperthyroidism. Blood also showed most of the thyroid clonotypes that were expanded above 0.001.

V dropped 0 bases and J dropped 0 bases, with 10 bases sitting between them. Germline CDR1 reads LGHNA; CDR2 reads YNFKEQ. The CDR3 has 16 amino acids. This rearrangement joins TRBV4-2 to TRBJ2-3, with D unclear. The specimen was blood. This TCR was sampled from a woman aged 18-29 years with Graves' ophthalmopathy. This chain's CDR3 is CASSQDLSTSTDTQYF. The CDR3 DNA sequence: TGTGCCAGCAGCCAAGATCTGAGCACAAGCACAGATACGCAGTATTTT.